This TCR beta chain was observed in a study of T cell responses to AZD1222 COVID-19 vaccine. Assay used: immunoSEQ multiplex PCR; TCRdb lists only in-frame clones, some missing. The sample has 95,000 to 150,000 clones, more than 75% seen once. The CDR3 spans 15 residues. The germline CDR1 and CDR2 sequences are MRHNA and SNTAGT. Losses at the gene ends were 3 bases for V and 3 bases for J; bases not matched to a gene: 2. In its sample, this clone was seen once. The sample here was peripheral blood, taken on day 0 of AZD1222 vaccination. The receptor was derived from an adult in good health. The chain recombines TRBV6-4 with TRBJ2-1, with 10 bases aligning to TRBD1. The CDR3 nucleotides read TGTGCCAGCAGTGATAGGACAGGGGGCTACAATGAGCAGTTCTTC. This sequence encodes CASSDRTGGYNEQFF.